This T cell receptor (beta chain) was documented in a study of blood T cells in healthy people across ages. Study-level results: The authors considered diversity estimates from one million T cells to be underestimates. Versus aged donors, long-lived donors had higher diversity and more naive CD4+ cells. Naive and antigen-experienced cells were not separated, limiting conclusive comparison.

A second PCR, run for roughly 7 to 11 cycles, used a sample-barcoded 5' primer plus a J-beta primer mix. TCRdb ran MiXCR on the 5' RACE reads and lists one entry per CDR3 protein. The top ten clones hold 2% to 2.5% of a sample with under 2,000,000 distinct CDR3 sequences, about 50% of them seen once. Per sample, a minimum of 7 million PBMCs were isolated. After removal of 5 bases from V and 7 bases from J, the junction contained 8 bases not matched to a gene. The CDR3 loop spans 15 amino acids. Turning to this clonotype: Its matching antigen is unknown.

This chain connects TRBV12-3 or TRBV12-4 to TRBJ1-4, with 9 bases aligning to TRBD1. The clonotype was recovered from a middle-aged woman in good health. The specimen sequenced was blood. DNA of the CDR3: TGTGCCAGCAGTGCCCGGACAGGGGCAGGTGAAAAACTGTTTTTT. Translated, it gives CASSARTGAGEKLFF.